The rows below give T cell receptor beta chains drawn from one sample of a study of early T cells in non-severe SARS-CoV-2 infection. TCRdb re-called the 5' RACE reads through MiXCR, storing one row per CDR3 protein. Of about 77,000 distinct CDR3 sequences in the sample, around a tenth were seen once. The sample comprised whole blood. The receptors originated from an adult who was a healthcare worker with PCR-confirmed SARS-CoV-2 infection or an uninfected control (not recorded which). The conserved cysteine and the conserved F or W are not part of the CDR3 here. The order of the fields is V gene, CDR3 length, CDR3 protein.

v_gene: TRBV28; len: 10; CDR3aa: ANSLGSYEQY
v_gene: TRBV19; len: 13; CDR3aa: ASRPTSGYPYEQY
v_gene: TRBV28; len: 11; CDR3aa: ASSRPGVTEAF
v_gene: TRBV7-9; len: 13; CDR3aa: ASSLEGGASYEQY
v_gene: TRBV11-2; len: 11; CDR3aa: ASSSDSEDTQY
v_gene: TRBV28; len: 11; CDR3aa: ASTSAGKETQY
v_gene: TRBV18; len: 12; CDR3aa: ASSPPTRTDTQY
v_gene: TRBV27; len: 13; CDR3aa: ASSSDRGFTGELF
v_gene: TRBV7-3; len: 15; CDR3aa: ASSSSGSGVNTGELF
v_gene: TRBV27; len: 12; CDR3aa: ASSRGVAITEAF
v_gene: TRBV28; len: 12; CDR3aa: ASSWVPKRYEQY